The entry below gives a single T cell receptor (beta chain) sequence along with its context. Germline is not matched at one junction end, which may reflect a read error. This record belongs to a study of blood T cell repertoires in COVID-19. Study-wide background: From T cells, B-cell-depleted T cells, or PBMCs came the material, which was cDNA or gDNA.

The germline gives CDR1 MDHEN, CDR2 SYDVKM. The CDR3 sequence is 12 residues long. Sequencing was performed with immunoSEQ multiplex PCR; in TCRdb, only in-frame clones are kept and a portion is missing. The table lists 130,000 to 150,000 clones, approximately 83% of them singletons. This clonotype originated in a man aged 45-65 years who had recovered from COVID-19. This chain joins TRBV28 and TRBJ1-2, with TRBD1 matching over 7 bases. The sequencing input was PBMCs or T cells enriched from blood (not recorded which). CDR3 nucleotides: TGTGCCAGCAGCTTCCAATCCGGGACAGCTCTCTTC. Encoded protein: CASSFQSGTALF.